This T cell receptor beta chain was found in a study of blood T cell repertoires in COVID-19. Study background: Specimens from acute and convalescent COVID-19 originated in the United States, Italy and Spain.

Assay: immunoSEQ multiplex PCR; the TCRdb copy retains only in-frame clones and omits some. The sample consists of approximately 260,000 clones, more than 65% of them appearing once. Germline CDR1 is SGDLS and CDR2 is YYNGEE. Trimming cost V 0 bases and J 3 bases; bases outside gene matches: 6. This CDR3 comprises 16 residues. Study members were between about 18 and 89 years old and lived in 20 to 25 US regions. This sequence originates from a man between 45 and 60 years old who had recovered from COVID-19. The sample comprised PBMCs or T cells enriched from blood (not recorded which). V and J are TRBV9 and TRBJ2-1; 7 nucleotides line up with TRBD1. This CDR3 is CASSVGSGTDYNEQFF. In DNA, the CDR3 is TGTGCCAGCAGCGTAGGCTCCGGGACAGACTACAATGAGCAGTTCTTC.